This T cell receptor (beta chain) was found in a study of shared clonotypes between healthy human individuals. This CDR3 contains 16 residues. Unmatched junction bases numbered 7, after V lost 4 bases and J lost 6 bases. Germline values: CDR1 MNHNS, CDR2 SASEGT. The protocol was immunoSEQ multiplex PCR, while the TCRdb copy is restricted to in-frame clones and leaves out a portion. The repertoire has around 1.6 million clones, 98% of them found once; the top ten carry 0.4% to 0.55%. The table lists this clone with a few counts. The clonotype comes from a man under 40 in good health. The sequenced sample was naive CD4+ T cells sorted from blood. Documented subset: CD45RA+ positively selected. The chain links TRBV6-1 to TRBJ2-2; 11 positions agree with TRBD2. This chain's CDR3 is CASSGPLAGVSGELFF. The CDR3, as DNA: TGTGCCAGCAGTGGCCCACTAGCGGGAGTCTCCGGGGAGCTGTTTTTT.